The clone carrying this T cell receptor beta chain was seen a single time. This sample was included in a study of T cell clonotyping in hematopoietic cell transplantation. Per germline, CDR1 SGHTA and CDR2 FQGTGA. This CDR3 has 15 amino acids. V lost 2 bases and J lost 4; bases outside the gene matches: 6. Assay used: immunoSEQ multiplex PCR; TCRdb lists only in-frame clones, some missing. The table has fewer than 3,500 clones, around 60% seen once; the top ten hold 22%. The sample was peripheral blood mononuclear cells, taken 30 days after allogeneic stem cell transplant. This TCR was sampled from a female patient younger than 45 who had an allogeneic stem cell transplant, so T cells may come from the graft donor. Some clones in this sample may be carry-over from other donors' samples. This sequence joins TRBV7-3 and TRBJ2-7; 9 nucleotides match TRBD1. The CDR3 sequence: CASSLDGTGSYEQYF. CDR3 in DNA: TGTGCCAGCAGCTTAGACGGGACAGGGTCTTACGAGCAGTACTTC.